These 17 T cell receptor beta chains were all obtained from the same sample, sequenced in a study of T cell repertoires in cytomegalovirus infection. Using its own MiXCR run on the reads, TCRdb lists one record per CDR3 protein. In the table there are 450,000 to 600,000 distinct CDR3 sequences, roughly 43% of which are singletons. Their cognate antigens are unknown. The source material was cultured PBMCs, sampled from culture after CMV antigen stimulation. These receptors were collected from a human donor in good health (CMV status not recorded). Some clones in this sample may be carry-over from other donors' samples.

The rearrangement links TRBV20-1 to TRBJ2-1, with D possibly matching TRBD2 (6 bases). This CDR3 is built from 17 residues. Germline CDR1 reads DFQATT; CDR2 reads SNEGSKA (reference sequence). With 2 bases removed from V and 2 bases from J, the gap between germline ends came to 19 bases. CDR3 amino acids: CSARLQPVGGTYNEQFF. The CDR3 nucleotides read TGCAGTGCTAGACTACAACCGGTGGGCGGGACCTACAATGAGCAGTTCTTC.

The J gene is TRBJ2-3, the V gene TRBV2; 9 positions match TRBD2. V lost 6 bases and J lost 4; bases outside the gene matches: 11. The CDR3 runs to 16 residues. Germline V gives CDR1 SNHLY, CDR2 FYNNEI. The CDR3 protein is CASRPSPSGEADTQYF. CDR3 nucleotides: TGTGCCAGCAGACCAAGTCCTAGCGGGGAGGCAGATACGCAGTATTTT. Drawing the rest from reference TRBV2 and TRBJ2-3, the complete variable domain is EPEVTQTPSHQVTQMGQEVILRCVPISNHLYFYWYRQILGQKVEFLVSFYNNEISEKSEIFDDQFSVERPDGSNFTLKIRSTKLEDSAMYFCASRPSPSGEADTQYFGPGTRLTVL.

This clonotype has a handful of counts. This chain joins TRBV7-7 and TRBJ2-7, with D perhaps given as TRBD1 or TRBD2 (5 bases each). With 5 bases removed from V and 6 bases from J, the gap between germline ends came to 20 bases. This CDR3 is built from 15 residues. Germline loops: CDR1 SSHAT, CDR2 FNYEAQ (reference sequence). CDR3 amino acids: CASSGTGPTVPEQYF. Written as DNA, the CDR3 is TGTGCCAGCAGCGGAACGGGGCCTACAGTTCCCGAGCAGTACTTC.

This chain links TRBV15 with TRBJ2-3; D is unresolved. The CDR3 runs to 13 residues. Germline V gene sequence: CDR1 LNHNV, CDR2 YYDKDF (reference sequence). Trimming shortened V by 5 bases and J by 4 bases, and 10 bases separated the two germline ends. CDR3 region: CATSQEMADTQYF. The CDR3 DNA reads TGTGCCACCAGCCAAGAAATGGCAGATACGCAGTATTTT.

The chain recombines TRBV5-6 with TRBJ1-1, with 8 bases fitting TRBD1. The V and J ends lost 6 bases and 1 base, in that order; junction bases with no gene match: 11. The CDR3 sequence is 16 residues long. CDR1 is SGHDT and CDR2 is YYEEEE in the germline V gene. The CDR3 DNA reads as TGTGCCAGCACCCTCCTCCGGGACAGGTGGAACACTGAAGCTTTCTTT. This encodes CASTLLRDRWNTEAFF.

This clonotype has more than one count but fewer than ten. The chain combines TRBV7-2 with TRBJ2-7; 7 bases are shared with TRBD1. Unmatched junction bases numbered 9, after V lost 0 bases and J lost 4 bases. This CDR3 contains 16 residues. Looked up from germline, CDR1 is SGHTA and CDR2 is FQGNSA. The CDR3 sequence is CASSLASAGGTYEQYF. In DNA, the CDR3 is TGTGCCAGCAGCTTAGCGTCGGCAGGGGGAACGTACGAGCAGTACTTC. Full variable domain (missing parts from reference TRBV7-2 and TRBJ2-7): GAGVSQSPSNKVTEKGKDVELRCDPISGHTALYWYRQSLGQGLEFLIYFQGNSAPDKSGLPSDRFSAERTGGSVSTLTIQRTQQEDSAVYLCASSLASAGGTYEQYFGPGTRLTVT.

V usage is TRBV4-3 and J usage is TRBJ1-2; D not certain. V was cut by 2 bases and J by 6 bases, with 10 bases left in between. From germline, CDR1 is LGHNA and CDR2 YSLEER. The CDR3 has 13 amino acids. The CDR3 nucleotides read TGCGCCAGCAGCCAACCTACAGCGCATGGCTACACCTTC. This codes for CASSQPTAHGYTF.

The chain employs TRBV4-2 and TRBJ1-2; 8 nucleotides align to TRBD1. V shed 3 bases, J shed 4 bases, and the junction held 7 bases outside the gene matches. Germline V lookup: CDR1 LGHNA, CDR2 YNFKEQ. The CDR3 has 15 amino acids. The CDR3 region is CASSQGDRPFYGYTF. CDR3 nucleotides: TGTGCCAGCAGCCAGGGGGACAGGCCCTTCTATGGCTACACCTTC.

This clonotype was picked up a small number of times. The CDR3 here is CASSLLDRVPYNEQFF. CDR3 nucleotides: TGTGCCAGCAGCTTATTAGACAGGGTCCCCTACAATGAGCAGTTCTTC. The chain couples TRBV7-9 to TRBJ2-1; TRBD1 matches 7 bases. The junction had 6 bases not matched to a gene; V was cut back by 2 bases and J by 2 bases. The CDR3 spans 16 residues. Germline V gene data show CDR1 as SEHNR and CDR2 as FQNEAQ (reference sequence).

This clonotype was counted once. This rearrangement joins TRBV7-8 to TRBJ2-7; 8 bases align to TRBD1. Trimming at V came to 1 base and at J to 5 bases, leaving 4 bases not matched to a gene. The CDR3 is made up of 14 amino acids. From germline, CDR1 is SGHVS and CDR2 FQNEAQ. DNA of the CDR3: TGTGCCAGCAGCTTAGAGCCAGGGGGCCACGAGCAGTACTTC. It translates to CASSLEPGGHEQYF.

This clonotype occurred a few times. The chain links TRBV19 to TRBJ2-7, with 8 bases lining up with TRBD1. With 1 base clipped from V and 1 base from J, the junction kept 3 bases outside the gene matches. The CDR3 is 15 residues long. Per the germline V gene, CDR1 is LNHDA and CDR2 is SQIVND (reference sequence). The CDR3 DNA sequence: TGTGCCAGTAGTATAGTTGGGACAGGTTCCTACGAGCAGTACTTC. Translation gives CASSIVGTGSYEQYF.

This chain joins TRBV2 and TRBJ2-5; D not resolved. Per germline, CDR1 SNHLY and CDR2 FYNNEI. The germline V and J ends were trimmed by 8 bases and 0 bases, with 4 bases remaining between them. The CDR3 has 11 amino acids. The CDR3 region has the DNA TGTGCCAGCGAATACCAAGAGACCCAGTACTTC. Protein: CASEYQETQYF.

This rearrangement joins TRBV12-5 to TRBJ1-1, with D unresolved. Germline V gene data show CDR1 as LGHNT and CDR2 as FRNRAP. Deletions cut 2 bases from V and 4 bases from J, with 11 bases between. The CDR3 length is 14 residues. This chain's CDR3 is CASGLSLPGTEAFF. As DNA, the CDR3 is TGTGCTAGTGGTTTGAGCTTACCGGGCACTGAAGCTTTCTTT. The full variable domain, with the rest looked up from reference TRBV12-5 and TRBJ1-1, is DARVTQTPRHKVTEMGQEVTMRCQPILGHNTVFWYRQTMMQGLELLAYFRNRAPLDDSGMPKDRFSAEMPDATLATLKIQPSEPRDSAVYFCASGLSLPGTEAFFGQGTRLTVV.

This clonotype was seen only a few times. The chain uses TRBV7-8 and TRBJ2-7; a possible D gene is TRBD2 (6 bases). Deletions cut 4 bases from V and 2 bases from J, with 12 bases between. CDR1 is SGHVS, CDR2 FQNEAQ, per germline. The CDR3 runs to 14 residues. The CDR3 nucleotides are TGTGCCAGCAGCTCCAGACTAGGGACCTACGAGCAGTACTTC. It specifies CASSSRLGTYEQYF.

This clonotype was observed a few times. The V gene is TRBV2, the J gene TRBJ2-3; tentatively, D is TRBD2 (6 bases). Per the germline V gene, CDR1 is SNHLY and CDR2 is FYNNEI. The CDR3 is 14 residues long. Deletions cut 8 bases from V and 0 bases from J, with 12 bases between. CDR3 coding DNA: TGTGCCAGCGTCCCAGCGGGCAGCACAGATACGCAGTATTTT. This codes for CASVPAGSTDTQYF.

The chain links TRBV6-1 to TRBJ2-3; 13 bases fit TRBD2. Trimming removed 6 bases from V and 2 bases from J; junction bases left unmatched: 5. CDR1 MNHNS and CDR2 SASEGT come from the germline V gene. CDR3 size: 16 residues. CDR3 nucleotide sequence: TGTGCCAGCAGCCTACTAGCGGGGGGGACCACAGATACGCAGTATTTT. This encodes CASSLLAGGTTDTQYF.

The genes are TRBV12-3 or TRBV12-4 and TRBJ2-2, with D tentatively TRBD2 (6 bases). V lost 5 bases and J 2 bases, leaving 15 bases between the germline ends. The CDR3 loop spans 16 amino acids. The DNA of the CDR3 is TGTGCCAGCAGTCCCAGGACTAATTCAAACACCGGGGAGCTGTTTTTT. Translated: CASSPRTNSNTGELFF.